The next 3 T cell receptor beta chains were all read from a single sample in a study of T-cell memory formation after mild COVID-19. TCRdb analysed the 5' RACE reads with MiXCR anew, one entry per CDR3 protein. The table includes over 500,000 distinct CDR3 sequences, 17% detected once. The sequenced sample consisted of PBMCs or a T cell subset sorted from them (not recorded which). These receptors all come from an adult woman who had mild COVID-19 (a few samples of this study predate the infection). Cell type and time point are not known.

This clonotype was recorded a few times. The rearrangement links TRBV6-5 to TRBJ1-1, with a weak D call TRBD1 (5 bases). Deletions cut 0 bases from V and 0 bases from J, with 17 bases between. Per the germline V gene, CDR1 is MNHEY and CDR2 is SVGAGI. The CDR3 extends over 18 amino acids. DNA for the CDR3: TGTGCCAGCAGTTACTCGTACAATCGTTGGGACTTGAACACTGAAGCTTTCTTT. It specifies CASSYSYNRWDLNTEAFF.

This clonotype was seen repeatedly, ten times or more. The chain links TRBV7-3 to TRBJ2-1; unclear D gene. Between the trimmed V and J ends, which lost 5 bases and 7 bases, there was a span of 18 bases. The CDR3 is made up of 15 amino acids. Germline lookup yields CDR1 SGHTA and CDR2 FQGTGA. For the CDR3, the DNA is TGTGCCAGCAGCCCACGAAGGGCCGGAATAAATGAGCAGTTCTTC. Encoded protein: CASSPRRAGINEQFF.

This chain uses TRBV7-2 with TRBJ2-7; TRBD1 is a possible D gene (6 bases). V was pared by 5 bases and J by 5 bases, with 16 bases between. The CDR3 is made up of 14 amino acids. Germline CDR1 is SGHTA and CDR2 is FQGNSA. CDR3 in amino acids: CASSLFGGTNEQYF. DNA of the CDR3: TGTGCCAGCAGCCTTTTTGGGGGCACGAACGAGCAGTACTTC.